Listed below are T cell receptor beta chains from one sample, sequenced in a study of blood T cells in healthy people across ages. One entry per CDR3 protein results from TCRdb running MiXCR on the 5' RACE reads. Of over 1,200,000 distinct CDR3 sequences in the sample, approximately 63% were seen once. Sequencing was carried out using blood. Receptors originate from a man aged 18 to 29 in good health. Each CDR3 is given with its conserved first and last residue. The D gene is left open where the match is weak. Clone size is shown for a subset of rows, as once, few, many or a class of expanded clone.

d_call j_call clone_size v_call cdr3_aa cdr3_nt
NA TRBJ1-1 NA TRBV7-2 CASSLDSRMFWARNTEAFF TGTGCCAGCAGCTTAGATTCTAGGATGTTCTGGGCGAGGAACACTGAAGCTTTCTTT
TRBD1 TRBJ1-2 NA TRBV10-3 CAVSVDRGNGYTF TGTGCCGTCAGCGTGGACAGGGGAAATGGCTACACCTTC
TRBD2 TRBJ2-7 many TRBV29-1 CSVWGLAGDEQYF TGCAGCGTGTGGGGACTAGCGGGAGACGAGCAGTACTTC
TRBD1 TRBJ2-4 NA TRBV2 CASSEGQGVSKNIQYF TGTGCCAGCAGTGAGGGGCAGGGGGTGTCCAAAAACATTCAGTACTTC
NA TRBJ2-7 NA TRBV7-9 CASSSPRASYEQYF TGTGCCAGCAGCTCACCCAGGGCCTCCTACGAGCAGTACTTC
NA TRBJ2-7 few TRBV6-5 CATLGGTSYEQYF TGTGCCACCTTGGGGGGCACCTCCTACGAGCAGTACTTC
TRBD1 TRBJ1-1 NA TRBV29-1 CSVVGQGRTEAFF TGCAGCGTGGTCGGACAGGGAAGGACTGAAGCTTTCTTT
NA TRBJ1-4 NA TRBV25-1 CASSEPGAYEKLFF TGTGCCAGCAGTGAACCCGGCGCTTATGAAAAACTGTTTTTT
NA TRBJ1-2 few TRBV6-6 CASRPTGYPGYGYTF TGTGCCAGCAGACCCACAGGATACCCAGGCTATGGCTACACCTTC
TRBD2 TRBJ2-5 NA TRBV12-5 CASGLMTSGGPQETQYF TGTGCTAGTGGTTTAATGACTAGCGGGGGGCCCCAAGAGACCCAGTACTTC
NA TRBJ2-3 few TRBV5-1 CASSLPTGLTDTQYF TGCGCCAGCAGCTTACCGACAGGACTCACAGATACGCAGTATTTT
NA TRBJ2-1 NA TRBV25-1 CASMGPGYNEQFF TGTGCCAGCATGGGGCCCGGCTACAATGAGCAGTTCTTC
TRBD2 TRBJ2-7 NA TRBV7-2 CASSFRAGGPYEQYF TGTGCCAGCAGCTTCCGAGCGGGAGGCCCCTACGAGCAGTACTTC
NA TRBJ2-1 few TRBV5-1 CASSSAGTLGNEQFF TGCGCCAGCAGCTCCGCGGGGACCCTCGGGAATGAGCAGTTCTTC
NA TRBJ2-3 NA TRBV7-8 CASSLATITSTDTQYF TGTGCCAGCAGCTTAGCGACGATAACTAGCACAGATACGCAGTATTTT
NA TRBJ2-7 NA TRBV12-3/TRBV12-4 CASSYRLSGESYEQYF TGTGCCAGCAGTTATAGGTTGAGCGGTGAATCCTACGAGCAGTACTTC
NA TRBJ1-1 NA TRBV28 CASSFRRRTEAFF TGTGCCAGCAGTTTTAGAAGGAGGACTGAAGCTTTCTTT
NA TRBJ2-7 few TRBV28 CASKLNGLREQYF TGTGCCAGCAAACTAAACGGTCTTCGCGAGCAGTACTTC
NA TRBJ2-1 NA TRBV7-9 CASGLFGEQFF TGTGCCAGCGGGCTCTTCGGTGAGCAGTTCTTC
TRBD1 TRBJ1-1 once TRBV6-6 CASSYPDRGHYEAFF TGTGCCAGCAGTTACCCGGACAGGGGGCATTATGAAGCTTTCTTT
NA TRBJ2-3 once TRBV6-1 CASGGLIINTQYF TGTGCCAGCGGGGGGTTGATCATTAATACGCAGTATTTT
TRBD2 TRBJ2-1 NA TRBV10-3 CATLTNRGLAGMDEQFF TGTGCCACTTTAACCAACCGGGGACTAGCGGGTATGGATGAGCAGTTCTTC
NA TRBJ2-7 few TRBV28 CASSLPIFSDRPLSYEQYF TGTGCCAGCAGTTTGCCCATATTTTCTGACAGGCCCCTCTCCTACGAGCAGTACTTC
NA TRBJ2-1 NA TRBV5-1 CASSFSRGPVSYNEQFF TGCGCCAGCAGCTTTTCCCGAGGGCCCGTCTCCTACAATGAGCAGTTCTTC
TRBD1 TRBJ2-5 NA TRBV12-3/TRBV12-4 CASSSSGQGHRETQYF TGTGCCAGCAGTTCATCGGGACAGGGACATAGGGAGACCCAGTACTTC
NA TRBJ1-5 NA TRBV12-3/TRBV12-4 CASSVGAGNQPQHF TGTGCCAGCAGTGTGGGGGCTGGCAATCAGCCCCAGCATTTT
NA TRBJ2-3 NA TRBV2 CASSGRGLSTDTQYF TGTGCCAGCAGTGGACGGGGACTGAGCACGGATACGCAGTATTTT
NA TRBJ2-1 NA TRBV11-3 CASSSAWAGEQFF TGTGCCAGCAGCTCGGCCTGGGCGGGTGAGCAGTTCTTC
NA TRBJ2-7 NA TRBV12-3/TRBV12-4 CASSFGGHDYEQYF TGTGCCAGCAGTTTCGGGGGACATGACTACGAGCAGTACTTC
TRBD1 TRBJ2-1 NA TRBV29-1 CSVERQGDRSYNEQFF TGCAGCGTTGAGAGACAGGGAGACCGCTCCTACAATGAGCAGTTCTTC
NA TRBJ2-7 few TRBV7-9 CASSPRAGGALHEQYF TGTGCCAGCAGCCCCCGTGCAGGGGGGGCATTGCACGAGCAGTACTTC
NA TRBJ2-1 NA TRBV20-1 CSARVPLGMYEQFF TGCAGTGCTAGAGTCCCCCTAGGGATGTATGAGCAGTTCTTC
NA TRBJ1-2 few TRBV5-1 CASSLSSGGVSYGYTF TGCGCCAGCAGCTTAAGTTCGGGGGGCGTGAGTTATGGCTACACCTTC
TRBD2 TRBJ2-7 NA TRBV4-1 CASSQALAGGSHEQYF TGCGCCAGCAGCCAAGCCCTAGCGGGGGGCAGCCACGAGCAGTACTTC
NA TRBJ2-7 NA TRBV27 CASGTSGNEQYF TGTGCCAGCGGTACGAGCGGCAACGAGCAGTACTTC
NA TRBJ2-3 NA TRBV7-9 CASWPRFTDTQYF TGTGCCAGCTGGCCCAGGTTCACAGATACGCAGTATTTT
NA TRBJ2-4 once TRBV10-2 CASSDNLENIQYF TGCGCCAGCAGTGATAACCTGGAAAACATTCAGTACTTC
NA TRBJ2-4 few TRBV29-1 CSVVLFRDNLKNIQYF TGCAGCGTGGTACTGTTCCGGGACAACCTAAAAAACATTCAGTACTTC
NA TRBJ2-1 NA TRBV27 CASSLAPSWTGGLAGAFREQFF TGTGCCAGCAGTTTAGCTCCTTCCTGGACAGGGGGCCTAGCGGGGGCCTTTAGGGAGCAGTTCTTC
TRBD1 TRBJ1-4 NA TRBV6-6 CASTLGQASEKLFF TGTGCCAGCACCTTGGGACAGGCCTCTGAAAAACTGTTTTTT